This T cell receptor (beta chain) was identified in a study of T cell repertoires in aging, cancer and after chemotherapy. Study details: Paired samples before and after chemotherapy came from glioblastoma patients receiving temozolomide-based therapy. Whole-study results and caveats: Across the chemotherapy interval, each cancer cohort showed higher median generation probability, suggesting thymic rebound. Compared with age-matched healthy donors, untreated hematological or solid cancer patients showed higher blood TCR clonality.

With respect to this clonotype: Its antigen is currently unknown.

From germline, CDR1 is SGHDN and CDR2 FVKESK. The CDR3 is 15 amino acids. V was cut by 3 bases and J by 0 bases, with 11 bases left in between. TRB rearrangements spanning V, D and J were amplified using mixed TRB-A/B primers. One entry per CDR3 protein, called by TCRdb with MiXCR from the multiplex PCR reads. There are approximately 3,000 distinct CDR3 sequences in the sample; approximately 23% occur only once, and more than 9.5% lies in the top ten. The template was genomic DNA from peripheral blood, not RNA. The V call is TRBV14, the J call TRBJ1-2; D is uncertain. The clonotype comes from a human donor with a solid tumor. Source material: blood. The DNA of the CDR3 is TGTGCCAGCAGCCAGGACTCCTCGCCTAACTATGGCTACACCTTC. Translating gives CASSQDSSPNYGYTF.